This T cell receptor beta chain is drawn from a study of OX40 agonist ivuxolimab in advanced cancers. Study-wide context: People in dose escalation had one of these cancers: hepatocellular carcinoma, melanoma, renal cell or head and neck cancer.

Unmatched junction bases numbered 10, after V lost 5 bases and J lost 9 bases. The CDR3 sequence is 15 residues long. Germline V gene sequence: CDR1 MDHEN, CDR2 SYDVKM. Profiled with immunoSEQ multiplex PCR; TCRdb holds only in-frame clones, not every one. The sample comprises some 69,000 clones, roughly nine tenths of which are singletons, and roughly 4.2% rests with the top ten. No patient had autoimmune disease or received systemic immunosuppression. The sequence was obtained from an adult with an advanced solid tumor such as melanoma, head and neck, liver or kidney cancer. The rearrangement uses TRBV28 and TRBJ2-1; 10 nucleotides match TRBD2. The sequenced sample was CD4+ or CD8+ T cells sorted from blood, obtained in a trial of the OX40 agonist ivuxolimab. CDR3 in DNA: TGTGCCAGCAGTCTCCCGGCTAGCGGGAGTTTTGAGCAGTTCTTC. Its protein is CASSLPASGSFEQFF.